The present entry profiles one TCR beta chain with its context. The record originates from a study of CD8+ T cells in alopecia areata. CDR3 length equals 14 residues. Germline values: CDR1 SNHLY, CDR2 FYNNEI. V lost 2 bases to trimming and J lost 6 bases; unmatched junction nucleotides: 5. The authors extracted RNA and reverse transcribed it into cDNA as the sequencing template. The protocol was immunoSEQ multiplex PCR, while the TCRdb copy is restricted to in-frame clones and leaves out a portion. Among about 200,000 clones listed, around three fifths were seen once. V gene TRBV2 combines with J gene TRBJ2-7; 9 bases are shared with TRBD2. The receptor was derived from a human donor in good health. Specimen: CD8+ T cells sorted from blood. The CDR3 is CASSESAGGREQYF. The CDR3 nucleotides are TGTGCCAGCAGTGAAAGTGCGGGGGGGCGCGAGCAGTACTTC.